This T cell receptor (beta chain) was documented in a study of T-cell memory formation after mild COVID-19. MiXCR, applied by TCRdb to the 5' RACE reads, yields one record per CDR3 protein. The data hold 500,000 to 600,000 distinct CDR3 sequences, with around 17% observed a single time. With 3 bases removed from V and 2 bases from J, the gap between germline ends came to 10 bases. Germline V gene data show CDR1 as MNHEY and CDR2 as SVGAGI. The CDR3 totals 15 residues. The sample consisted of PBMCs or a T cell subset sorted from them (not recorded which). This rearrangement joins TRBV6-5 to TRBJ2-2, with a tentative D call TRBD2 (5 bases). The receptor's source is an adult woman who had mild COVID-19 (a few samples of this study predate the infection). Cell type and time point are not known. CDR3 nucleotide sequence: TGTGCCAGCAGTTATATACGGGGAAACACCGGGGAGCTGTTTTTT. It translates to CASSYIRGNTGELFF.